A single sample is the source of the 4 T cell receptor beta chains below, sequenced in a study of blood T cell repertoires in COVID-19. Repertoires were generated with immunoSEQ multiplex PCR, while TCRdb's copy carries only in-frame clones and drops some. Of roughly 250,000 clones in the sample, approximately 87% were seen once. Sequencing was carried out using peripheral blood. These receptors were taken from a human donor in a cohort sampled during active COVID-19.

This chain uses TRBV18 with TRBJ2-7, with 8 bases matching TRBD2. Trimming took 3 bases from V and 0 from J; bases not matched to a gene: 7. CDR1 is KGHSH and CDR2 is LQKENI in the germline V gene. The CDR3 is made up of 16 amino acids. As DNA, the CDR3 is TGTGCCAGCTCACCGCGCGTACTAGCGGCCTCCTACGAGCAGTACTTC. Translation: CASSPRVLAASYEQYF.

This clone was picked up one time. The chain joins TRBV11-3 to TRBJ2-3; no reliable D call. The CDR3 contains 13 residues. Per germline, CDR1 SGHNT and CDR2 YENEEA. Trimming cost V 1 base and J 5 bases, with 7 bases left between them. DNA of the CDR3: TGTGCCAGCAGCTTAGGACGGGTAGATACGCAGTATTTT. Protein sequence: CASSLGRVDTQYF.

The V gene is TRBV5-1, the J gene TRBJ2-3; TRBD2 matches 12 bases. V lost 0 bases to trimming and J lost 3 bases; unmatched junction nucleotides: 11. Looked up from germline, CDR1 is SGHRS and CDR2 is YFSETQ. CDR3 size: 19 residues. The CDR3 region has the DNA TGCGCCAGCAGCTTGGAATCTAGCGGGAGGGCCGGGGGGACAGATACGCAGTATTTT. Protein: CASSLESSGRAGGTDTQYF.

This chain joins TRBV9 and TRBJ2-5; no definite D call. The germline V gene has CDR1 SGDLS and CDR2 YYNGEE. The length of the CDR3 is 14 residues. V lost 2 bases and J 0 bases, leaving 8 bases between the germline ends. For the CDR3, the DNA is TGTGCCAGCAGCGTTGGCGCGGACCAAGAGACCCAGTACTTC. Translating gives CASSVGADQETQYF.